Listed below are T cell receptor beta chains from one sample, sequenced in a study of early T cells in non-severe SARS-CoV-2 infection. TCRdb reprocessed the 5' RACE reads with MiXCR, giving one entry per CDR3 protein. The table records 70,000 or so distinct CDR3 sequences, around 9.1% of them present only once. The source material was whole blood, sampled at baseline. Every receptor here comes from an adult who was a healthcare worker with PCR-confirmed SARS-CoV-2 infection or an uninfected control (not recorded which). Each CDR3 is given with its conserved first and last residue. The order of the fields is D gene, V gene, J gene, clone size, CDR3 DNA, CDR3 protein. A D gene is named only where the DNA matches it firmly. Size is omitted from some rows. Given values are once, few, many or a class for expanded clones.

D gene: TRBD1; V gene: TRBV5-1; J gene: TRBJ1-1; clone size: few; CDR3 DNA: TGCGCCAGCAGCCAGGGGGCAGCCTCTATGAACACTGAAGCTTTCTTT; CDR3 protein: CASSQGAASMNTEAFF
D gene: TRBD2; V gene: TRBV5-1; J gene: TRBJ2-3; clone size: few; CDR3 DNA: TGCGCCAGCAGGACTAGCGGGGGAATCACAGATACGCAGTATTTT; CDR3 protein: CASRTSGGITDTQYF
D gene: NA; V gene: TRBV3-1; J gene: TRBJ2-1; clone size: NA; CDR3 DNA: TGTGCCAGCAGCCAAGAAATGTTTCTTGAGCAGTTCTTC; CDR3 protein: CASSQEMFLEQFF
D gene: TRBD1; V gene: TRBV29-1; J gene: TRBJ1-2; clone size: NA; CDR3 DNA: TGCAGCTCTGGTGGGGACAGGGGGCACTATGGCTACACCTTC; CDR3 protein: CSSGGDRGHYGYTF
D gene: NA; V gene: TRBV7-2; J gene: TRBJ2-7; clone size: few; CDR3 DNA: TGTGCCAGCAGCTTAGCCATACTCTACGAGCAGTACTTC; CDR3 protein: CASSLAILYEQYF
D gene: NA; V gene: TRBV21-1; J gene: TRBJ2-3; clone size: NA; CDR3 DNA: TGTGCCAGCAATGACGAGGGAGATACGCAGTATTTT; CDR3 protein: CASNDEGDTQYF
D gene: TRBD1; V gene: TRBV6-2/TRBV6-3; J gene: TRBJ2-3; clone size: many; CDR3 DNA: TGTGCCAGCAGTTACGCGGGACAGGGTCGCGCAGATACGCAGTATTTT; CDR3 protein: CASSYAGQGRADTQYF
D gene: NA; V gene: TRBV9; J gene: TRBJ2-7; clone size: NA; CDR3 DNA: TGTGCCAGCAGCCCCGGTTTTCTCTCCTACGAGCAGTACTTC; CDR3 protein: CASSPGFLSYEQYF
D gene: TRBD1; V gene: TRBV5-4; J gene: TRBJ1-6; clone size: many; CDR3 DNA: TGTGCCAGCAGCACGGAATCGACAGGGAGCAATTCACCCCTCCACTTT; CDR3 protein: CASSTESTGSNSPLHF
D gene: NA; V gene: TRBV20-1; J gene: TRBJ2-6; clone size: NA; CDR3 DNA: TGCAGTGCCTCCTCAGGGCCTGGGGCCAACGTCCTGACTTTC; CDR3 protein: CSASSGPGANVLTF
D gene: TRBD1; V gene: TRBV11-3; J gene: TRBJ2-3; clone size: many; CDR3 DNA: TGTGCCAGCAGCACAGGGGAGGATACGCAGTATTTT; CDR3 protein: CASSTGEDTQYF
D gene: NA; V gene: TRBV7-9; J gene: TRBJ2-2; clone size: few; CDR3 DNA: TGTGCCAGCAGCTTAAGTTACGCTCGAACAGCGAACACCGGGGAGCTGTTTTTT; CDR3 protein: CASSLSYARTANTGELFF
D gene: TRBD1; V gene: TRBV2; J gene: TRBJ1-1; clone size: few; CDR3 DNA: TGTGCCAGCAAACCCGGGACAGCCTTGAACACTGAAGCTTTCTTT; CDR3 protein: CASKPGTALNTEAFF
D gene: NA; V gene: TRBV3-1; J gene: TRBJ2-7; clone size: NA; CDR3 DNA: TGTGCCAGCAGCCGCTCAGGGGGGGTGGAGCAGTACTTC; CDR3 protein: CASSRSGGVEQYF
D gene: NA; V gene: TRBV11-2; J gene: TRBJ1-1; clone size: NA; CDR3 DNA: TGTGCCAGCAGCTTGGGGACTCGCACTGAAGCTTTCTTT; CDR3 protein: CASSLGTRTEAFF
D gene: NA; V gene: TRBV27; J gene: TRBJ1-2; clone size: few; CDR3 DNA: TGTGCCAGCAGTTTAATGGGTCAGTTCACCCAGCTCTATGGCTACACCTTC; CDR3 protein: CASSLMGQFTQLYGYTF
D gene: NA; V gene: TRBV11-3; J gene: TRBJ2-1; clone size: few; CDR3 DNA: TGTGCCAGCAGCTTAGCGGCGCAAGGGAACGAGCAGTTCTTC; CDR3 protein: CASSLAAQGNEQFF
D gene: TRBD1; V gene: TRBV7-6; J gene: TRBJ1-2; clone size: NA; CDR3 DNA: TGTGCCAGCAGGGGTTGGCAGGGGGATGGCTACACCTTC; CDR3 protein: CASRGWQGDGYTF
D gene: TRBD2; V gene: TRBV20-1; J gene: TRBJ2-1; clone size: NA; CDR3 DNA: TGCAGTGCTAGAAACCCCGGGGGTAGCGGGGCCAATGAGCAGTTCTTC; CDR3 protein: CSARNPGGSGANEQFF
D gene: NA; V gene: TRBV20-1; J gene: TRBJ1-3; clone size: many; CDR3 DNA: TGCAGTGGCATCGGGACGGCGCAGGGAAACACCATATATTTT; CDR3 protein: CSGIGTAQGNTIYF
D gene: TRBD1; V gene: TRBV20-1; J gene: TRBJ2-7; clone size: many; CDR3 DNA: TGCAGTGCAACGACAGGGGCCCCAACCTACGAGCAGTACTTC; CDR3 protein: CSATTGAPTYEQYF
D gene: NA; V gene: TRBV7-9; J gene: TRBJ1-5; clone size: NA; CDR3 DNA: TGTGCCAGCAGCTTATCACAGGGAAGCAATCAGCCCCAGCATTTT; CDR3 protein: CASSLSQGSNQPQHF
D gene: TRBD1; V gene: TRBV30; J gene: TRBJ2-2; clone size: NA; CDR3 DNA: TGTGCCTGCCCCGGGACAGGGATGACCGGGGAGCTGTTTTTT; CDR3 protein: CACPGTGMTGELFF
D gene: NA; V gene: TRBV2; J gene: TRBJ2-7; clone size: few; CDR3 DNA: TGTGCCAGCAGTGAAGGCAGGGCCCCTGGGGAGCAGTACTTC; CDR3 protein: CASSEGRAPGEQYF
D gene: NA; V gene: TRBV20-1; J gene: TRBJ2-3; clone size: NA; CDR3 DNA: TGCAGTGCTAGAGACAGGGCGGGGACAGATACGCAGTATTTT; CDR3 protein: CSARDRAGTDTQYF
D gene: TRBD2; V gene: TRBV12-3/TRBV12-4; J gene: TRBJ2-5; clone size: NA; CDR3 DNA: TGTGCCAGCAGCCGGGAGAGGCGGGGGGCGGAGACCCAGTACTTC; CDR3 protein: CASSRERRGAETQYF
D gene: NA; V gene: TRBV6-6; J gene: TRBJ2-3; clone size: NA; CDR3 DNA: TGTGCCAGCAGTTACGGGGACACAGATACGCAGTATTTT; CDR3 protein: CASSYGDTDTQYF
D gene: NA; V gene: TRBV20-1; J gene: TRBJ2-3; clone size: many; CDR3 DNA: TGCAGTGCTAGAGATGATCGACGGAGCGGAGATACGCAGTATTTT; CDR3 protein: CSARDDRRSGDTQYF
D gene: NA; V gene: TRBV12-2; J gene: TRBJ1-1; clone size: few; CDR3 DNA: TGTGCAAGTCGCTTAAACAGAATGAACACTGAAGCTTTCTTT; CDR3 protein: CASRLNRMNTEAFF
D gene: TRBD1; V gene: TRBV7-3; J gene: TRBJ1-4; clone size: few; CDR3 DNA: TGCCCCAGGGGGGAAAAACTGTTTTTT; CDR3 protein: CPRGEKLFF
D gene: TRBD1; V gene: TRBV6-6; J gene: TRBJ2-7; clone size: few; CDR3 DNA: TGTGCCAGCAGTTACTCGGGACAGGGCGACGAGCAGTACTTC; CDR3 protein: CASSYSGQGDEQYF
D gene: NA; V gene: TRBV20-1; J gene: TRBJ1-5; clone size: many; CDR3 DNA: TGCAGTGCTAGTCGGGACAGCAATCAGCCCCAGCATTTT; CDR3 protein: CSASRDSNQPQHF